This TCR beta chain was captured in a study of blood T cells in healthy people across ages. This CDR3 has 16 residues. V lost 1 base and J lost 2; bases outside the gene matches: 4. The study, taken as a whole, reports: Diversity of TCR beta per million T cells declined in a roughly linear way with age.

The sample holds a few counts of this clonotype. The antigen remains unidentified. Then a second PCR, running about 7 to 11 cycles, was carried out with a sample-barcoded 5' primer and a J-beta primer mix. TCRdb reanalysed the 5' RACE reads using MiXCR and keeps one entry per CDR3 protein. The sample includes some 900,000 distinct CDR3 sequences, 25% to 35% of them seen just once. This TCR was recovered from a woman of 80 years or more in good health. The J gene is TRBJ2-1, the V gene TRBV12-3 or TRBV12-4; 8 bases align to TRBD2. The sequencing input was blood. The chain's CDR3 is CASSLVAGIPYNEQFF. The CDR3 nucleotides read TGTGCCAGCAGTTTAGTAGCGGGGATACCCTACAATGAGCAGTTCTTC.